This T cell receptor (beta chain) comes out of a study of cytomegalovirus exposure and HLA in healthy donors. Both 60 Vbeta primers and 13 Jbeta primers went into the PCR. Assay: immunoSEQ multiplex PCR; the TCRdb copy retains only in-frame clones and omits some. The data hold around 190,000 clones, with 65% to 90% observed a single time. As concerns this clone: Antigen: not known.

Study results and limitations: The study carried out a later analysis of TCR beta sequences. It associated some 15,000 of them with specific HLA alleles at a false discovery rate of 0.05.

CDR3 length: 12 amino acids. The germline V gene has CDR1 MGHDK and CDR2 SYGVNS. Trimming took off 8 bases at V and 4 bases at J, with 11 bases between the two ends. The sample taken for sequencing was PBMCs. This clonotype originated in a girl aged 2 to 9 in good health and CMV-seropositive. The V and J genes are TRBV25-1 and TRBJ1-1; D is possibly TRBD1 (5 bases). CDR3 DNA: TGTGCCAGCTCTGGGGGGTCCACTGAAGCTTTCTTT. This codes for CASSGGSTEAFF.